These T cell receptor beta chains were read from a single sample in a study of response to subunit inactivated influenza vaccine. TCRdb re-called the RT-PCR reads with MiXCR, one entry per CDR3 protein. The sample includes about 500,000 distinct CDR3 sequences, approximately 13% of them seen just once. The starting material was PBMCs from blood, obtained more than 35 days after vaccination. All receptors come from a man aged 45-60 years who received an inactivated influenza vaccine. Both conserved end residues are trimmed from each CDR3. Some rows have no size entry. The others give once, few or many, or a class for an expanded clone.

CDR3 protein | V gene | clone size
ASSWGQELNTEAF | TRBV12-3/TRBV12-4 | many
ATEGPYNEQF | TRBV12-3/TRBV12-4 | NA
ASSLTRDREYEQY | TRBV7-2 | few
ASSLVNYGYT | TRBV7-9 | few
SAGLAGGRRETQY | TRBV20-1 | NA
ASSLTGSRNEQY | TRBV7-9 | NA
ASSLEGASVSPLH | TRBV7-8 | NA
ASNSAGGRTDTQY | TRBV5-1 | many
ASSFLARGRAGYNYNEQF | TRBV28 | few
SVAVGLAGYNEQF | TRBV29-1 | NA
ASSMGDPWEQY | TRBV19 | NA
ASSLGGGGATEAF | TRBV5-6 | few
SAISTSSSYNEQF | TRBV20-1 | few
ASSPRQGWASPLH | TRBV12-3/TRBV12-4 | few
ASSKALLRVTDYEQY | TRBV21-1 | few
ATSRDEGTYEQY | TRBV15 | few
ASSRGLNNSPLH | TRBV27 | few
ASSLLGRLAGGTSYNEQF | TRBV12-3/TRBV12-4 | many
ASSFRGGYT | TRBV7-9 | many
ASSRLAGAVNEQF | TRBV12-3/TRBV12-4 | many
ASTTTGGSNQPQH | TRBV19 | NA
ASSSPRVGTGANVLT | TRBV9 | NA
ASSPINLAPGNTGELF | TRBV18 | NA
SAKRGMDTEAF | TRBV20-1 | NA
ASSGGSTSTDTQY | TRBV2 | many
ASSLVPGQETQY | TRBV7-8 | few
SARDMGGLETQY | TRBV20-1 | many
ASSELGTGGYNEQF | TRBV10-1 | few
ASEPGPEQGGYT | TRBV5-1 | NA
ASRPTQGRAEAF | TRBV12-3/TRBV12-4 | NA
ASMAEQETQY | TRBV7-9 | few
ASSFPGDYGYT | TRBV7-9 | many
ASTLDRGHEQY | TRBV5-1 | many
ASSSPGTGLYEQY | TRBV6-5 | few
ASSQDREVEPQH | TRBV12-3/TRBV12-4 | many
ASSEYDRPYGYT | TRBV25-1 | many
ASSFAEGRTGDIYEQY | TRBV11-1 | NA
SGWQSTQY | TRBV29-1 | NA
ASSFQAGATDTQY | TRBV6-5 | few
ASSPPSAGELF | TRBV18 | few
ASSLSDYNEQF | TRBV5-5 | many
ASSVQGASNEQY | TRBV5-1 | NA
SAQRTGQGNTEAF | TRBV20-1 | few
ATSEGQESRTDTQY | TRBV24-1 | many
ASSDQLGVGELF | TRBV7-2 | few
ASSQGLAGALVNYEQY | TRBV5-1 | NA